This TCR beta chain was found in a study of T cell repertoires and HLA-DP antigens. Study-wide context: Donors were two male and one female, aged 18-to-29 to 60-to-69. Average DNA input: approximately 230 ng for CD137+CD4+ sorts, around 1,200 ng pre-culture.

This CDR3 is 13 amino acids long. Trimming cost V 7 bases and J 3 bases, with 13 bases left between them. The germline gives CDR1 SQVTM, CDR2 ANQGSEA. Clones were sequenced by immunoSEQ multiplex PCR, and TCRdb holds only the in-frame ones, with some missing. The table includes around 100,000 clones, 80% to 95% detected once. The table lists this clone with a count of one. The antigen remains unidentified. Overall study findings and caveats: Previously undetected clones averaged about 37% and 47% against the two alleles respectively. Against both alloantigens, CD137+ clonality was similar, around 0.41.

This clonotype was obtained from a woman aged 18-29 years in good health and CMV-seronegative. The source material was CD4+ T cells from PBMCs. The rearrangement uses TRBV29-1 and TRBJ1-5, with TRBD1 as a possible D gene (5 bases). CDR3 nucleotides: TGCAGCGCGAACCAGGGTTTCAATCAGCCCCAGCATTTT. Translated: CSANQGFNQPQHF.